These 10 T cell receptor beta chains share one sample of origin, sequenced in a study of technical replicates of blood from a few donors. This table comes from immunoSEQ multiplex PCR, and its TCRdb copy is limited to in-frame clones, with some not included. The data contain just over 75,000 clones, around 92% of them seen just once; the ten biggest clones take up over 0.4%. The sample comprised T cells isolated from PBMCs. The receptors derive from a human donor in good health.

The chain combines TRBV13 with TRBJ1-1; D unresolved. CDR3 length equals 13 residues. Looked up from germline, CDR1 is PRHDT and CDR2 is FYEKMQ (reference sequence). The germline V and J ends were trimmed by 0 bases and 4 bases, with 6 bases remaining between them. The CDR3 loop reads CASSLGEVTEAFF. CDR3 sequence (DNA): TGTGCCAGCAGCTTAGGAGAGGTCACTGAAGCTTTCTTT.

The genes are TRBV27 and TRBJ2-7, with a tentative D call TRBD2 (5 bases). Trimming removed 7 bases at V and 0 bases at J, with 13 bases between. This CDR3 is 14 amino acids long. In germline, CDR1 is MNHEY, CDR2 SMNVEV (reference sequence). The CDR3 protein is CASNLGGSSYEQYF. CDR3 sequence (DNA): TGTGCCAGCAACCTCGGTGGGAGCTCCTACGAGCAGTACTTC.

The rearrangement links TRBV6-5 to TRBJ1-1; the D gene is possibly TRBD1 (6 bases). V was trimmed by 6 bases and J by 0 bases, leaving 11 bases between them. This CDR3 region has 14 residues. From germline, CDR1 is MNHEY and CDR2 SVGAGI. The CDR3 protein is CASRRGGVNTEAFF. CDR3 DNA sequence: TGTGCCAGCAGGAGAGGGGGGGTGAACACTGAAGCTTTCTTT.

The gene calls are TRBV6-1 and TRBJ2-6, with unresolved D. V gave up 8 bases and J gave up 4 bases, with 6 bases separating them. The germline CDR1 and CDR2 sequences are MNHNS and SASEGT. CDR3 length equals 12 residues. CDR3 region: CASLAGANVLTF. In nucleotides, the CDR3 is TGTGCCAGCTTAGCAGGGGCCAACGTCCTGACTTTC.

The DNA for the CDR3 is TGTGCCAGCAGTGCTACCGGGATGAACACTGAAGCTTTCTTT. Its translation: CASSATGMNTEAFF. This chain connects TRBV6-4 to TRBJ1-1, with unresolved D. This CDR3 spans 14 amino acids. Germline values: CDR1 MRHNA, CDR2 SNTAGT. With 4 bases removed from V and 0 bases from J, the gap between germline ends came to 9 bases.

The chain links TRBV6-5 to TRBJ2-7; 11 nucleotides align to TRBD2. V dropped 3 bases and J dropped 2; count of bases not matched to a gene: 3. This CDR3 has 15 residues. Germline V gene data show CDR1 as MNHEY and CDR2 as SVGAGI. Here the CDR3 reads CASSYGTSGPYEQYF. DNA of the CDR3: TGTGCCAGCAGTTATGGGACTAGCGGTCCCTACGAGCAGTACTTC.

The chain has TRBV19 and TRBJ2-3; 7 positions match TRBD1. V gave up 4 bases and J gave up 1 base; unmatched junction bases: 5. The CDR3 runs 15 residues. Per germline, CDR1 LNHDA and CDR2 SQIVND (reference sequence). In DNA form, the CDR3 reads TGTGCCAGTAGTACTCGGACAGGTGGCACAGATACGCAGTATTTT. It is translated as CASSTRTGGTDTQYF.

The chain is built from TRBV19 and TRBJ2-1; the D is unclear. The V and J ends lost 4 bases and 8 bases respectively, with 9 bases between them. Per germline, CDR1 LNHDA and CDR2 SQIVND (reference sequence). This CDR3 has 12 amino acids. CDR3 residues: CASSRVPYEQFF. CDR3 DNA: TGTGCCAGTAGTAGAGTACCGTATGAGCAGTTCTTC.

The chain combines TRBV5-1 with TRBJ2-1, with 8 bases lining up with TRBD2. The ends lost 3 bases at V and 6 bases at J; junction bases unmatched: 14. The germline V gene encodes CDR1 SGHRS and CDR2 YFSETQ. CDR3 length: 17 residues. The CDR3 nucleotides are TGCGCCAGCAGCTGGGGCAACCAGCGGGGGAGTATCAATGAGCAGTTCTTC. Its protein is CASSWGNQRGSINEQFF.

This clone was seen just once. The rearrangement uses TRBV7-9 and TRBJ2-7; D gene unclear. This CDR3 has 12 residues. The germline CDR1 and CDR2 sequences are SEHNR and FQNEAQ (reference sequence). Trimming took off 3 bases at V and 4 bases at J, with 7 bases between the two ends. CDR3: CASSLTLYEQYF. CDR3 bases: TGTGCCAGCAGCTTGACTCTATACGAGCAGTACTTC.